This T cell receptor beta chain was documented in a study of cytomegalovirus exposure and HLA in healthy donors. Primers: 60 Vbeta forward and 13 Jbeta reverse. TCRdb's copy holds only in-frame clones and misses some; the assay was immunoSEQ multiplex PCR. The profile shows about 77,000 clones, 78% of them singletons. Trimming pared 6 bases from V and 1 base from J, leaving 9 bases between. CDR3 length equals 14 residues. Germline-derived CDR1 and CDR2 are MDHEN and SYDVKM. Sequenced input: PBMCs. The receptor was isolated from a man aged 40-55 years in good health and CMV-seronegative. This rearrangement joins TRBV28 to TRBJ2-2; possibly TRBD1 for D (5 bases). CDR3 nucleotide sequence: TGTGCCAGCAGCCAAACAGGGAACACCGGGGAGCTGTTTTTT. Its protein product is CASSQTGNTGELFF.